The text below deals with one T cell receptor beta chain. Its antigen is as yet unknown. From the RT-PCR reads, TCRdb called clonotypes with MiXCR, one entry per CDR3 protein. The sample includes just over 300,000 distinct CDR3 sequences, 22% of them seen just once. This sample was included in a study of response to subunit inactivated influenza vaccine. Findings of the study overall: The authors suggested that every seasonal influenza vaccination recruits few new T cells.

V shed 2 bases and J 10 bases; nucleotides not matched to a gene: 13. Germline V lookup: CDR1 LGHNA, CDR2 YNFKEQ. The CDR3 covers 16 residues. The chain recombines TRBV4-2 with TRBJ2-1, with 8 bases fitting TRBD2. Specimen: PBMCs from blood, collected approximately 20 months after vaccination. This receptor was obtained from a man in his fifties or sixties who received an inactivated influenza vaccine. CDR3 nucleotides: TGTGCCAGCAGCCAACAAACGGGAGGGCCCTCGCCCGAGCAGTTCTTC. This codes for CASSQQTGGPSPEQFF.